Presented here are 4 T cell receptor beta chains from one specimen sequenced in a study of technical replicates of blood from a handful of donors. The data were produced by immunoSEQ multiplex PCR, yet TCRdb's version contains in-frame clones alone and is incomplete. The table records tens of thousands of clones, roughly 92% of them present only once. The source material was T cells isolated from PBMCs. These receptors all come from a human donor in good health.

The rearrangement joins TRBV19 to TRBJ2-5; perhaps TRBD1 as D (6 bases). This CDR3 has 15 residues. Looked up from germline, CDR1 is LNHDA and CDR2 is SQIVND (reference sequence). V was cut by 6 bases and J by 0 bases, with 14 bases left in between. The chain's CDR3 is CASSFRQAYQETQYF. CDR3 coding DNA: TGTGCCAGTAGCTTTAGACAGGCGTACCAAGAGACCCAGTACTTC.

This clone was seen once. V is TRBV29-1 and J is TRBJ2-7, with D possibly matching TRBD1 (8 bases). Germline V CDR1 and CDR2: SQVTM, ANQGSEA. Deletions cut 2 bases from V and 9 bases from J, with 14 bases between. The CDR3 spans 12 residues. In nucleotides, the CDR3 is TGCAGCGTTGAAAGTACAGGGGGGGGGCAGTACTTC. Its translation: CSVESTGGGQYF.

This chain uses TRBV25-1 with TRBJ1-1; the match to TRBD1 covers 9 bases. V gave up 6 bases and J gave up 5 bases; unmatched junction bases: 10. The CDR3 is 15 residues long. The germline CDR1 and CDR2 sequences are MGHDK and SYGVNS. The CDR3 nucleotides are TGTGCCAGCAGGGTAAACAGGGGGCGGGGGACTGAAGCTTTCTTT. It specifies CASRVNRGRGTEAFF.

The chain links TRBV27 to TRBJ1-5; D possibly corresponds to TRBD1 (5 bases). This CDR3 is built from 13 residues. The ends were cut back, 3 bases at V and 7 bases at J, with 10 bases in the middle. Germline CDR1 MNHEY, CDR2 SMNVEV (reference sequence). CDR3 protein: CASSFWGDQPQHF. The CDR3 DNA is TGTGCCAGCAGTTTTTGGGGGGACCAGCCCCAGCATTTT.